The next 22 T cell receptor beta chains were all read from a single sample in a study of T cell clonotyping in hematopoietic cell transplantation (dated by TCRdb to 2020 to 2022). Per the publication, the time point label means: recipient sample about 28 days before transplant, after cytoreduction. The library was produced with the immunoSEQ multiplex PCR assay. Here the immuneACCESS table is served through TCRdb, limited to in-frame sequences with V and J called. Missing clones are a known gap in these copies; in checked studies unresolved V genes cover under half, and the rest lacks a known reason. The sample table holds approximately 46,000 clones, of which approximately 84% were seen once. The top ten clonotypes cover about 6.1% of the sample. Here the sequenced sample was peripheral blood mononuclear cells, taken before stem cell transplant. The receptors shown here come from a man in his sixties with biphenotypic leukemia. Some clones in this sample may be carry-over from other donors' samples.

The chain has TRBV28 and TRBJ2-7; 9 bases fit TRBD2. The CDR3 totals 15 residues. Trimming removed 5 bases from V and 3 bases from J; junction bases left unmatched: 8. Germline loops: CDR1 MDHEN, CDR2 SYDVKM. The CDR3 DNA reads TGTGCCAGCAGTATAAAAAAAGCGGGAGGCTACGAGCAGTACTTC. Protein sequence: CASSIKKAGGYEQYF.

This chain connects TRBV28 to TRBJ2-7; D remains unclear. Germline CDR1 MDHEN, CDR2 SYDVKM. V shed 6 bases and J shed 0 bases, with 12 bases lying between them. This CDR3 contains 14 residues. CDR3 loop: CASSLTESSYEQYF. The CDR3 coding sequence is TGTGCCAGCAGCCTGACCGAAAGCTCCTACGAGCAGTACTTC.

This rearrangement joins TRBV28 to TRBJ1-5; 8 bases match TRBD1. The germline gives CDR1 MDHEN, CDR2 SYDVKM. The CDR3 runs to 18 residues. Trimming took 6 bases from V and 2 from J; bases not matched to a gene: 15. The CDR3: CASRSPPQGGRGNQPQHF. The CDR3 region has the DNA TGTGCCAGCAGAAGTCCCCCACAGGGGGGCCGGGGCAATCAGCCCCAGCATTTT.

V is TRBV19 and J is TRBJ1-3; D remains ambiguous. Germline V gene data show CDR1 as LNHDA and CDR2 as SQIVND (reference sequence). The CDR3 has 15 residues. The ends were cut back, 7 bases at V and 0 bases at J, with 13 bases in the middle. CDR3: CASTPRGISGNTIYF. The DNA of the CDR3 is TGTGCCAGTACTCCCCGCGGGATCTCTGGAAACACCATATATTTT.

The chain joins TRBV6-5 to TRBJ1-1; D unclear. This CDR3 has 11 amino acids. V was pared by 3 bases and J by 5 bases, with 4 bases between. CDR1 and CDR2 (germline): MNHEY, SVGAGI. The CDR3, as DNA: TGTGCCAGCAGTTATAGAACTGAAGCTTTCTTT. It specifies CASSYRTEAFF.

This clone showed up just once. V gene TRBV5-4 combines with J gene TRBJ2-7; D is unresolved. The V end lost 3 bases, the J end lost 4 bases, and 5 bases lay between the germline ends. CDR3 length: 11 residues. Germline lookup yields CDR1 SGHNT and CDR2 YYREEE (reference sequence). The CDR3 nucleotides read TGTGCCAGCAGCTCCCGATACGAGCAGTACTTC. It is translated as CASSSRYEQYF.

This sequence joins TRBV4-3 and TRBJ1-5; 7 positions agree with TRBD1. CDR1 LGHNA and CDR2 YSLEER come from the germline V gene. Trimming at V came to 0 bases and at J to 7 bases, leaving 6 bases not matched to a gene. The CDR3 runs 15 residues. The CDR3 DNA reads TGCGCCAGCAGCCAAGATCCGGGGGACAGACAGCCCCAGCATTTT. The encoded protein is CASSQDPGDRQPQHF.

To note about this clone: Other nucleotide sequences from this sample produce the same CDR3. CDR3 residues: CASSLATNEKLFF. The CDR3 bases are TGTGCCAGCAGCTTAGCTACTAATGAAAAACTGTTTTTT. V usage is TRBV7-2 and J usage is TRBJ1-4; unclear D gene. Germline CDR1 SGHTA, CDR2 FQGNSA. Trimming took 0 bases from V and 2 from J, leaving 1 base between them. The CDR3 is 13 amino acids.

This rearrangement joins TRBV7-2 to TRBJ2-1, with a tentative D call TRBD2 (6 bases). The length of the CDR3 is 18 residues. The V gene's germline CDR1 is SGHTA and CDR2 FQGNSA. The V gene lost 1 base and the J gene lost 2 bases, with 18 bases spanning the gap. CDR3 sequence: CASSLGWWRDGTYNEQFF. The CDR3 DNA sequence: TGTGCCAGCAGCTTAGGCTGGTGGCGGGATGGTACCTACAATGAGCAGTTCTTC.

This clone was counted only a few times. V is TRBV5-1 and J is TRBJ1-2; D not resolved. CDR1 SGHRS and CDR2 YFSETQ come from the germline V gene. The CDR3 sequence is 13 residues long. The V gene lost 2 bases and the J gene lost 3 bases, with 8 bases spanning the gap. CDR3 coding DNA: TGCGCCAGCAGCTTAAGCGCTTACTATGGCTACACCTTC. This encodes CASSLSAYYGYTF.

This chain uses TRBV25-1 with TRBJ2-5, with D unresolved. CDR3 length: 12 amino acids. Germline CDR1 and CDR2: MGHDK and SYGVNS. Trimming took 6 bases from V and 5 from J, leaving 10 bases between them. As DNA, the CDR3 is TGTGCCAGCAGACCCCCTGGGGAGACCCAGTACTTC. Protein: CASRPPGETQYF.

The V call is TRBV19, the J call TRBJ2-1, with D maybe TRBD2 (5 bases). Trimming cost V 7 bases and J 3 bases, with 13 bases left between them. This CDR3 has 14 residues. Per the germline V gene, CDR1 is LNHDA and CDR2 is SQIVND (reference sequence). The chain's CDR3 is CASKSEGSYNEQFF. The DNA of the CDR3 is TGTGCCAGTAAGAGCGAGGGAAGCTACAATGAGCAGTTCTTC.

This clone was recorded a few times. This chain connects TRBV4-2 to TRBJ2-5; D not resolved. Trimming took 0 bases from V and 2 from J, leaving 4 bases between them. The length of the CDR3 is 13 residues. Per germline, CDR1 LGHNA and CDR2 YNFKEQ. CDR3 sequence: CASSQDLQETQYF. The CDR3 DNA reads as TGTGCCAGCAGCCAAGACCTACAAGAGACCCAGTACTTC.

The J gene is TRBJ1-5, the V gene TRBV6-5; the D is unclear. The germline V gene has CDR1 MNHEY and CDR2 SVGAGI. The CDR3 is 13 residues long. V lost 2 bases to trimming and J lost 4 bases, with 6 bases between them. The CDR3 DNA is TGTGCCAGCAGTTACAGGATAAATCAGCCCCAGCATTTT. Protein: CASSYRINQPQHF.

This chain joins TRBV6-5 and TRBJ1-2, with D possibly matching TRBD1 (6 bases). This CDR3 is built from 15 residues. The V and J ends lost 7 bases and 8 bases respectively, with 23 bases between them. CDR1 MNHEY and CDR2 SVGAGI come from the germline V gene. CDR3 amino acids: CASIPSLDRVSGYTF. CDR3 DNA: TGTGCCAGCATCCCCAGCCTGGACAGAGTCTCGGGCTACACCTTC.

The chain carries TRBV6-5 and TRBJ1-4; D perhaps matches TRBD1 (5 bases). Trimming pared 1 base from V and 6 bases from J, leaving 9 bases between. The CDR3 is 14 residues long. CDR1 and CDR2 (germline): MNHEY, SVGAGI. CDR3 sequence (DNA): TGTGCCAGCAGTTACTACGTGGGGGATGAAAAACTGTTTTTT. It specifies CASSYYVGDEKLFF.

The chain employs TRBV19 and TRBJ2-2; perhaps TRBD1 as D (6 bases). Trimming took 3 bases from V and 1 from J, leaving 9 bases between them. The CDR3 has 15 amino acids. CDR1 is LNHDA and CDR2 is SQIVND in the germline V gene (reference sequence). The DNA for the CDR3 is TGTGCCAGTAGTATGGAGGACAGGAACACCGGGGAGCTGTTTTTT. This gives the protein CASSMEDRNTGELFF.

The chain links TRBV4-3 to TRBJ2-5, with a possible D match to TRBD2 (6 bases). Germline CDR1 LGHNA, CDR2 YSLEER. CDR3 length: 14 amino acids. Between the trimmed V and J ends, which lost 8 bases and 0 bases, there was a span of 13 bases. CDR3 coding DNA: TGCGCCAGCGCCAGGACTAACGACCAAGAGACCCAGTACTTC. Translation: CASARTNDQETQYF.

V usage is TRBV6-5 and J usage is TRBJ2-7, with D possibly being TRBD1 (6 bases). The CDR3 has 12 residues. Germline V gene sequence: CDR1 MNHEY, CDR2 SVGAGI. Trimming stripped 4 bases from V and 4 bases from J, with 8 bases between. CDR3 residues: CASSSQGYEQYF. CDR3 in DNA: TGTGCCAGCAGTTCTCAGGGGTACGAGCAGTACTTC.

With respect to this clone: The same CDR3 also results from other DNA sequences found in this sample. The V call is TRBV29-1, the J call TRBJ2-3; 8 bases line up with TRBD2. Germline V gives CDR1 SQVTM, CDR2 ANQGSEA. Trimming cost V 6 bases and J 3 bases; bases outside gene matches: 5. This CDR3 comprises 13 residues. The CDR3 DNA is TGCAGCGTAGGCGGGAGGATAACAGATACGCAGTATTTT. This codes for CSVGGRITDTQYF.

The chain has TRBV6-5 and TRBJ2-7; D is perhaps TRBD1 or TRBD2 (6 bases each). The V gene lost 0 bases and the J gene lost 6 bases, with 15 bases spanning the gap. The CDR3 is 15 amino acids. Germline assignment: CDR1 MNHEY and CDR2 SVGAGI. The CDR3 bases are TGTGCCAGCAGTTACTCCCCAGGGGTGGAGGGCGAGCAGTACTTC. Translating it yields CASSYSPGVEGEQYF.

The rearrangement uses TRBV29-1 and TRBJ1-1; D is unresolved. Germline values: CDR1 SQVTM, CDR2 ANQGSEA. CDR3 length: 14 residues. With 0 bases removed from V and 1 base from J, the gap between germline ends came to 9 bases. The CDR3 DNA is TGCAGCGTTGAAGATCAGAGGCGGAACACTGAAGCTTTCTTT. Residues: CSVEDQRRNTEAFF.